The T cell receptor beta chain described here comes from a study of blood T cell repertoires in COVID-19. Study at large: T cells, B-cell-depleted T cells, or PBMCs supplied cDNA or gDNA.

Looked up from germline, CDR1 is SGHRS and CDR2 is YFSETQ. Unmatched junction bases numbered 4, after V lost 0 bases and J lost 7 bases. The CDR3 consists of 15 residues. Participants had their cohort set by participant-reported clinical history. Profiling relied on immunoSEQ multiplex PCR, and the TCRdb table lists in-frame clones only, not all of them. In the table there are some 330,000 clones, around 86% of which are singletons. As concerns this clone: Other DNA variants within this sample encode the same CDR3.

The sequencing sample was made of PBMCs or T cells enriched from blood (not recorded which). The TCR originated in a woman aged 45-60 years who had recovered from COVID-19. The chain joins TRBV5-1 to TRBJ1-2; 12 bases agree with TRBD1. The CDR3 loop reads CASSLAGQGALGYTF. The CDR3 region has the DNA TGCGCCAGCAGCTTGGCGGGACAGGGGGCTCTTGGCTACACCTTC.